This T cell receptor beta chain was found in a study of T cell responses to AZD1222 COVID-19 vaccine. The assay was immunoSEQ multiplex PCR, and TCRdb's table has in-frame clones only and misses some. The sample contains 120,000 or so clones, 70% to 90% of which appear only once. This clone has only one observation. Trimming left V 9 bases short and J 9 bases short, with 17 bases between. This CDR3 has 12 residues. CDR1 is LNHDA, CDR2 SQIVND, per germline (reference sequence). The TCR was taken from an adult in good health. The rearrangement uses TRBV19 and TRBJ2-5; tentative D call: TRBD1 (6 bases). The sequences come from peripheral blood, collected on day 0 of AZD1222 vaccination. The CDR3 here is CASRQDPGAQYF. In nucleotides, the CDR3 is TGTGCCAGCCGACAGGACCCAGGGGCCCAGTACTTC.